What follows is one T cell receptor (beta chain) and its context. The target antigen is unknown. The record originates from a study of cytomegalovirus exposure and HLA in healthy donors. Study information: An earlier analysis found under 130 million unique TCR beta sequences from around 180 million T cells. Study results and caveats: The records held CMV serostatus as the only immune exposure information. Both high specificity and high sensitivity reportedly marked the classifier's diagnosis of cytomegalovirus status.

With 60 Vbeta and 13 Jbeta primers, the PCR was carried out. Assay used: immunoSEQ multiplex PCR; TCRdb lists only in-frame clones, some missing. The data show roughly 120,000 clones, 80% seen once. The germline V gene has CDR1 MDHEN and CDR2 SYDVKM. This CDR3 is 13 amino acids long. The germline V and J ends were trimmed by 5 bases and 1 base, with 8 bases remaining between them. Sequencing was done on a sample of PBMCs. The rearrangement links TRBV28 to TRBJ1-1; possible D gene TRBD1, 6 bases. The receptor's source is a man aged 30 to 39 in good health and CMV-seronegative. CDR3 region: CASSPTGNTEAFF. The CDR3 coding sequence is TGTGCCAGCAGTCCGACAGGGAACACTGAAGCTTTCTTT. Filled out from reference TRBV28 and TRBJ1-1, the complete variable domain reads DVKVTQSSRYLVKRTGEKVFLECVQDMDHENMFWYRQDPGLGLRLIYFSYDVKMKEKGDIPEGYSVSREKKERFSLILESASTNQTSMYLCASSPTGNTEAFFGQGTRLTVV.